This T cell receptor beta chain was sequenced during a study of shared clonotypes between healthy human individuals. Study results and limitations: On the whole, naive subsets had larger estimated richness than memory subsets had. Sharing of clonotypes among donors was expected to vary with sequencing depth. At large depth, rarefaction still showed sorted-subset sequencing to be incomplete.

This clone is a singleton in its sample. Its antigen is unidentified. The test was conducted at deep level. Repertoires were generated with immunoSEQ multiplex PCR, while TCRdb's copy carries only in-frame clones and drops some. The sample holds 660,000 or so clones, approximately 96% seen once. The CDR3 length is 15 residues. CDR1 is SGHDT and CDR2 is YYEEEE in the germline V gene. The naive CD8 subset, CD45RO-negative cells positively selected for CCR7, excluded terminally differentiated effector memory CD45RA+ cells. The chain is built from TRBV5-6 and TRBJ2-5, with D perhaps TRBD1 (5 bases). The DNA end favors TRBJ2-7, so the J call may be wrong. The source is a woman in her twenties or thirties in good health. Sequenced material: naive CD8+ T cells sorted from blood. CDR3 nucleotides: TGTGCCAGCAGCGTATTAATGACAGTCTCCTACGAGCAGTACTTC. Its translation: CASSVLMTVSYEQYF.